This TCR beta chain comes out of a study of T cell responses to AZD1222 COVID-19 vaccine. Remarks on this clone: Its antigen remains unidentified.

The CDR3 is 11 residues long. The V end was cut by 6 bases, the J end by 0 bases, with 0 bases between. Germline V gives CDR1 MNHEY, CDR2 SMNVEV (reference sequence). TCRdb's table, derived via immunoSEQ multiplex PCR, lists solely in-frame clones and lacks some. The data contain over 150,000 clones, around 93% of them singletons. Findings and limits, study-wide: In a largely white British group with more females than males, clonal diversity was possibly underestimated. Spike regions recognized by vaccine-associated CD4 TCRs spanned the protein, led by 160-218 and 743-854. Repertoires were sampled only after the peak T cell response.

The sample was peripheral blood, taken 28 days after the second AZD1222 dose. The receptor comes from an adult who received the AZD1222 COVID-19 vaccine. This chain connects TRBV27 to TRBJ1-3; no clear D. For the CDR3, the DNA is TGTGCCAGCAGCTCTGGAAACACCATATATTTT. Protein: CASSSGNTIYF.